This entry lists 23 T cell receptor beta chains sequenced from one sample in a study of OX40 agonist ivuxolimab in advanced cancers. TCRdb's copy holds only in-frame clones and misses some; the assay was immunoSEQ multiplex PCR. The sample carries approximately 26,000 clones, around four fifths recorded once. The sample in question was CD4+ or CD8+ T cells sorted from blood, obtained in a trial of the OX40 agonist ivuxolimab. The receptors were sampled from an adult with an advanced solid tumor such as melanoma, head and neck, liver or kidney cancer.

The chain employs TRBV7-2 and TRBJ2-4; maybe TRBD1 (6 bases). This CDR3 has 17 amino acids. Trimming removed 5 bases from V and 0 bases from J, with 17 bases in between. Germline CDR1 reads SGHTA; CDR2 reads FQGNSA. DNA of the CDR3: TGTGCCAGCAGCCACCTCCACAGGGCGCAAGCCAAAAACATTCAGTACTTC. Translation: CASSHLHRAQAKNIQYF.

This chain connects TRBV10-2 to TRBJ2-2; maybe TRBD2 (7 bases). The ends were cut back, 6 bases at V and 4 bases at J, with 15 bases in the middle. The CDR3 is made up of 15 amino acids. Germline CDR1 reads WSHSY; CDR2 reads SAAADI. The CDR3 coding sequence is TGCGCCAGCAGGTTCGGGGGGCTTAGCACCGGGGAGCTGTTTTTT. Its protein product is CASRFGGLSTGELFF.

This chain links TRBV7-9 with TRBJ2-5; 8 bases line up with TRBD1. J was trimmed by 2 bases and V by 7 bases; bases with no gene match: 9. Germline loops: CDR1 SEHNR, CDR2 FQNEAQ (reference sequence). CDR3 length equals 15 residues. CDR3 DNA: TGTGCCAGCAACCCCCCTTGGACAGGGCAAGAGACCCAGTACTTC. Its protein product is CASNPPWTGQETQYF.

This clone came up a few times. The chain joins TRBV5-1 to TRBJ2-1, with D uncertain. Trimming removed 5 bases at V and 7 bases at J, with 7 bases between. Germline CDR1 SGHRS, CDR2 YFSETQ. This CDR3 spans 11 amino acids. CDR3 sequence: CASSMGNEQFF. The CDR3 DNA reads TGCGCCAGCAGTATGGGGAATGAGCAGTTCTTC.

This rearrangement joins TRBV7-3 to TRBJ2-3; 8 bases map to TRBD2. The CDR3 loop spans 20 amino acids. With V trimmed by 2 bases and J by 2 bases, 18 bases remained unmatched. Germline V gives CDR1 SGHTA, CDR2 FQGTGA. CDR3 region: CASSLPSPSLAGTFTDTQYF. CDR3 nucleotide sequence: TGTGCCAGCAGCTTACCTTCTCCATCCTTAGCGGGGACTTTCACAGATACGCAGTATTTT.

The chain has TRBV4-1 and TRBJ2-3; D is possibly TRBD2 (6 bases). The CDR3 is 13 amino acids. Trimming left V 3 bases short and J 5 bases short, with 9 bases between. Germline V gives CDR1 MGHRA, CDR2 YSYEKL. In nucleotides, the CDR3 is TGCGCCAGCAGCCAGGGGGGTGGAGATACGCAGTATTTT. Its translation: CASSQGGGDTQYF.

The V gene is TRBV4-3, the J gene TRBJ2-5; D unresolved. The CDR3 is 17 residues long. Germline V gene sequence: CDR1 LGHNA, CDR2 YSLEER. The V gene lost 0 bases and the J gene lost 10 bases, with 24 bases spanning the gap. CDR3 coding DNA: TGCGCCAGCAGCCAAGAGGTTGACTCCTTTTCCCAAAGGAACCAGTACTTC. Translation: CASSQEVDSFSQRNQYF.

The chain uses TRBV6-6 and TRBJ2-7; D perhaps matches TRBD1 (5 bases). Trimming cost V 0 bases and J 0 bases, with 9 bases left between them. CDR1 and CDR2 from the germline V gene are MNHNY and SVGAGI (reference sequence). This CDR3 is 15 amino acids long. In nucleotides, the CDR3 is TGTGCCAGCAGTTACTCGTTAGACAGCTCCTACGAGCAGTACTTC. Amino acids: CASSYSLDSSYEQYF.

The rearrangement joins TRBV9 to TRBJ2-3; possible D gene TRBD2, 8 bases. V was shortened by 3 bases and J by 3 bases, with 14 bases between the two germline ends. CDR1 is SGDLS, CDR2 YYNGEE, per germline. The CDR3 totals 15 residues. CDR3 protein: CASSEGASGTDTQYF. CDR3 DNA: TGTGCCAGCAGCGAGGGGGCTAGCGGGACAGATACGCAGTATTTT.

The chain carries TRBV11-1 and TRBJ2-2; a possible D gene is TRBD2 (5 bases). The CDR3 is made up of 14 amino acids. Germline CDR1 and CDR2: SGHAT and FQDESV (reference sequence). Trimming removed 1 base at V and 3 bases at J, with 6 bases between. The CDR3 sequence is CASSLGRDTGELFF. CDR3 nucleotides: TGTGCCAGCAGCTTAGGGCGGGACACCGGGGAGCTGTTTTTT.

The chain couples TRBV5-1 to TRBJ1-2; TRBD1 aligns across 8 bases. V gave up 4 bases and J gave up 5 bases; unmatched junction bases: 10. Germline loops: CDR1 SGHRS, CDR2 YFSETQ. The CDR3 covers 15 residues. This CDR3 reads CASSQVRTGTYGYTF. In DNA form, the CDR3 reads TGCGCCAGCAGCCAAGTAAGGACAGGGACGTATGGCTACACCTTC.

V and J are TRBV7-3 and TRBJ2-3; a possible D gene is TRBD2 (5 bases). V was shortened by 5 bases and J by 5 bases, with 14 bases between the two germline ends. This CDR3 contains 14 residues. Germline CDR1 reads SGHTA; CDR2 reads FQGTGA. The CDR3 here is CASSPVAGGDTQYF. The CDR3 bases are TGTGCCAGCAGCCCAGTTGCGGGTGGAGATACGCAGTATTTT. Combining the CDR3 with reference TRBV7-3 and TRBJ2-3 gives the whole variable domain GAGVSQTPSNKVTEKGKYVELRCDPISGHTALYWYRQSLGQGPEFLIYFQGTGAADDSGLPNDRFFAVRPEGSVSTLKIQRTERGDSAVYLCASSPVAGGDTQYFGPGTRLTVL.

The genes are TRBV7-9 and TRBJ2-1; TRBD2 matches at 10 bases. The CDR3 is made up of 17 amino acids. Per germline, CDR1 SEHNR and CDR2 FQNEAQ (reference sequence). Trimming removed 2 bases from V and 8 bases from J; junction bases left unmatched: 12. The CDR3 nucleotides are TGTGCCAGCAGCTTAAACGAAGCGGGGGGGCCGGTGGATGAGCAGTTCTTC. Amino acids: CASSLNEAGGPVDEQFF.

V and J are TRBV21-1 and TRBJ2-7; TRBD2 is the table's D call and was not checked against the DNA. TRBV21-1 is labeled a pseudogene. The CDR3 loop spans 14 amino acids. This chain's CDR3 is CAPTHGAGVVEQYF. In nucleotides, the CDR3 is TGTGCCCCCACACACGGGGCGGGGGTGGTGGAGCAGTACTTC.

The sample holds one count of this clone. The gene calls are TRBV7-9 and TRBJ1-4, with D possibly matching TRBD1 (6 bases). Germline loops: CDR1 SEHNR, CDR2 FQNEAQ (reference sequence). Trimming took 10 bases from V and 11 from J, leaving 17 bases between them. The CDR3 spans 12 residues. DNA for the CDR3: TGTGCCACCGAAGGGGGGAGGCAGAAACTGTTTTTT. Translation gives CATEGGRQKLFF.

The chain has TRBV7-8 and TRBJ1-5; D remains unclear. The germline V gene encodes CDR1 SGHVS and CDR2 FQNEAQ. The germline V and J ends were trimmed by 7 bases and 3 bases, with 13 bases remaining between them. The CDR3 length is 14 residues. Here the CDR3 reads CASTWSADNQPQHF. The CDR3 bases are TGTGCCAGCACCTGGTCGGCGGACAATCAGCCCCAGCATTTT.

Only one count was recorded for this clone. DNA of the CDR3: TGTGCCAGCACGAACGACATGAACACTGAAGCTTTCTTT. It yields the protein CASTNDMNTEAFF. The chain links TRBV7-9 to TRBJ1-1; D gene unclear. Between the trimmed V and J ends, which lost 7 bases and 0 bases, there was a span of 9 bases. Germline values: CDR1 SEHNR, CDR2 FQNEAQ (reference sequence). This CDR3 is built from 13 residues.

J is TRBJ1-5 and V is TRBV25-1; D call uncertain. Trimming left V 3 bases short and J 3 bases short, with 6 bases between. Germline loops: CDR1 MGHDK, CDR2 SYGVNS. The CDR3 sequence is 13 residues long. The CDR3 sequence is CASSDKYNQPQHF. Written as DNA, the CDR3 is TGTGCCAGCAGTGATAAGTACAATCAGCCCCAGCATTTT.

The rearrangement uses TRBV11-2 and TRBJ2-5; no definite D call. The V and J ends lost 0 bases and 0 bases respectively, with 5 bases between them. There are 14 residues in the CDR3. CDR1 is SGHAT and CDR2 is FQNNGV in the germline V gene. The CDR3 region is CASSLDSYQETQYF. For the CDR3, the DNA is TGTGCCAGCAGCTTAGATTCGTACCAAGAGACCCAGTACTTC.

This clone has just one count. V gene TRBV7-3 combines with J gene TRBJ2-5; D not resolved. Germline assignment: CDR1 SGHTA and CDR2 FQGTGA. V dropped 1 base and J dropped 4 bases, with 16 bases sitting between them. The CDR3 is 16 amino acids. The CDR3 loop is CASSLNSGSPGETQYF. CDR3 coding DNA: TGTGCCAGCAGCTTAAATTCAGGCAGTCCTGGAGAGACCCAGTACTTC.

This chain uses TRBV4-2 with TRBJ2-2; no firm D call. The CDR3 is made up of 15 amino acids. Germline V gene data show CDR1 as LGHNA and CDR2 as YNFKEQ. V was clipped by 2 bases and J by 1 base, with 8 bases between them. CDR3 nucleotides: TGTGCCAGCAGCCAAAACTACAAGAACACCGGGGAGCTGTTTTTT. It specifies CASSQNYKNTGELFF.

The chain has TRBV4-1 and TRBJ2-2; no clear D gene. Between the trimmed V and J ends, which lost 2 bases and 1 base, there was a span of 8 bases. CDR1 and CDR2 (germline): MGHRA, YSYEKL. This CDR3 spans 15 amino acids. CDR3 region: CASSQIALNTGELFF. As DNA, the CDR3 is TGCGCCAGCAGCCAAATTGCCTTGAACACCGGGGAGCTGTTTTTT.

The chain recombines TRBV7-2 with TRBJ2-1, with 8 bases identical to TRBD2. V trimming: 3 bases; J trimming: 5 bases; junction bases outside the gene matches: 6. The CDR3 is made up of 15 amino acids. Germline V lookup: CDR1 SGHTA, CDR2 FQGNSA. In DNA, the CDR3 is TGTGCCAGCAGCTTGGGCGGGGGGAAAAACAATGAGCAGTTCTTC. The encoded protein is CASSLGGGKNNEQFF.